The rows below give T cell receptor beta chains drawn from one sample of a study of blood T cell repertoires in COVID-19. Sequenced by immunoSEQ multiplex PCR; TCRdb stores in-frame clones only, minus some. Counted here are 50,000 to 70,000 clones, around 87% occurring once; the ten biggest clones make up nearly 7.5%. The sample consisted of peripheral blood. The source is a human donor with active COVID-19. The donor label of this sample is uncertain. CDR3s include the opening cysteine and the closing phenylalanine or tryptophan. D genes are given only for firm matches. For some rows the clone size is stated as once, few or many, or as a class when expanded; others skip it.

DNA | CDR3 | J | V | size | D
TGCGCCAGCAGCCGAACTAGCGGGGCCTACGAGCAGTACTTC | CASSRTSGAYEQYF | TRBJ2-7 | TRBV5-1 | . | TRBD2
TGTGCCAGCAGCTCCGACTCGACGGGCTACGAGCAGTACTTC | CASSSDSTGYEQYF | TRBJ2-7 | TRBV7-6 | . | .
TGCGCCAGCAGCCAACGTCACACCGATAACTATGGCTACACCTTC | CASSQRHTDNYGYTF | TRBJ1-2 | TRBV4-1 | . | .
TGTGCCAGCAGCTTAGGGCTGCCGGGGACCGGGGAGCTGTTTTTT | CASSLGLPGTGELFF | TRBJ2-2 | TRBV7-3 | few | .
TGTGCCAGCAGCCAAGGAGGTAGCGGACTTGCCTACAATGAGCAGTTCTTC | CASSQGGSGLAYNEQFF | TRBJ2-1 | TRBV3-1/TRBV3-2 | . | .
TGTGCCACCGGGGGGACGAGTGAGGTCTTC | CATGGTSEVF | TRBJ2-1 | TRBV24-1 | . | .
TGTGCCACCAGTGAGGCCGGGACAGGGGCACGTTATTTT | CATSEAGTGARYF | TRBJ2-3 | TRBV24-1 | . | TRBD1
TGTGCCACCAGCAGAGACTTAATACACATGGCTTTCTTT | CATSRDLIHMAFF | TRBJ1-1 | TRBV15 | . | .
TGTGCCAGCAGCGTAAGCCCCACCGGGGAGCTGTTTTTT | CASSVSPTGELFF | TRBJ2-2 | TRBV9 | once | .
TGTGCCAGCTCACCATTTCGGGACAGCTACAATGAGCAGTTCTTC | CASSPFRDSYNEQFF | TRBJ2-1 | TRBV18 | . | TRBD1
TGTGCCAGCAGCCGAGATACGGGACTTTCCACAGATACGCAGTATTTT | CASSRDTGLSTDTQYF | TRBJ2-3 | TRBV9 | . | .
TGTGCCACCCAAGACAGGGGGGTTTCCTACAATGAGCAGTTCTTC | CATQDRGVSYNEQFF | TRBJ2-1 | TRBV19 | . | TRBD1
TGTGCCAGCAGCCAAGAAGTGCGGACCCAGTACTTC | CASSQEVRTQYF | TRBJ2-5 | TRBV3-1/TRBV3-2 | . | .
TGTGCCAGCAGCTTGCCGGGAGCGGGAGTTGGTAGAAGAACAGATACGCAGTATTTT | CASSLPGAGVGRRTDTQYF | TRBJ2-3 | TRBV5-4 | . | TRBD2
TGTGCCAGCAGCCAAGATATATTTGGGACAGGGAGAGGCACTGAAGCTTTCTTT | CASSQDIFGTGRGTEAFF | TRBJ1-1 | TRBV4-2 | . | TRBD1
TGTGCCAGCAGCTCCAGGACTAGCGATGAGCAGTTCTTC | CASSSRTSDEQFF | TRBJ2-1 | TRBV7-3 | . | TRBD2
TGTGCCAGCAGCAAAGGCGGTTTCTTCTCTGGGGCCAACGTCCTGACTTTC | CASSKGGFFSGANVLTF | TRBJ2-6 | TRBV21-1 | . | .
TGTGCCAGCAGCTTAGCTCGCAGGGGTCAAGAGACCCAGTACTTC | CASSLARRGQETQYF | TRBJ2-5 | TRBV7-9 | . | .
TGCGCCAGCAGCTTGGGGGACAGGGACGGCTACACCTTC | CASSLGDRDGYTF | TRBJ1-2 | TRBV5-1 | . | TRBD1
TGTGCCAGCAGCCCTCAGGGGGATACGCAGTATTTT | CASSPQGDTQYF | TRBJ2-3 | TRBV3-1/TRBV3-2 | . | .
TGTGCCAGCAGTCCTAGCCGGGGTACAGATACGCAGTATTTT | CASSPSRGTDTQYF | TRBJ2-3 | TRBV6-1 | . | .
TGTGCCAGCAGCGAGCAGGGGATTTGGGGCACTGAAGCTTTCTTT | CASSEQGIWGTEAFF | TRBJ1-1 | TRBV9 | . | .
TGTGCCAGCTCACCACCGGCAGGTACATCTCGCGAGCAGTACTTC | CASSPPAGTSREQYF | TRBJ2-7 | TRBV18 | . | .
TGTGCCAGCAGTGAAGTGGGGACACTCCCGGGTCATGAAAAACTGTTTTTT | CASSEVGTLPGHEKLFF | TRBJ1-4 | TRBV6-1 | . | .
TGCGCCAGCAGCACAGGGTTTTTGACTAATGAAAAACTGTTTTTT | CASSTGFLTNEKLFF | TRBJ1-4 | TRBV5-1 | . | .
TGTGCCACCAGCAGAGATCCCCAGGCTCAGGAGACCCAGTACTTC | CATSRDPQAQETQYF | TRBJ2-5 | TRBV15 | once | .
TGTGCCGGGAGGCAGGAGGTCAATGAAAAACTGTTTTTT | CAGRQEVNEKLFF | TRBJ1-4 | TRBV2 | . | .
TGTGCCAGCAGTGTATGGGCGGGGGGGCCGGAGACCCAGTACTTC | CASSVWAGGPETQYF | TRBJ2-5 | TRBV2 | . | TRBD2
TGTGCCAGTAGTCCGAACGGCGCTAGCGGTTACTACAATGAGCAGTTCTTC | CASSPNGASGYYNEQFF | TRBJ2-1 | TRBV19 | . | TRBD2
TGTGCCAGCAGCTTAACACTAGCGGGAGCCCCGCAGTTCTTC | CASSLTLAGAPQFF | TRBJ2-1 | TRBV7-3 | . | TRBD2
TGTGCCAGCAGCCGAGACGGGGGGCGGAGTGAAAAACTGTTTTTT | CASSRDGGRSEKLFF | TRBJ1-4 | TRBV28 | . | .
TGTGCCAGCAGCTTAGGCGATAGCTCCTACAATGAGCAGTTCTTC | CASSLGDSSYNEQFF | TRBJ2-1 | TRBV11-3 | once | .
TGTGCCAGTAGTCCTCGGACAGGGACGGACAATGAGCAGTTCTTC | CASSPRTGTDNEQFF | TRBJ2-1 | TRBV19 | . | TRBD1
TGCAGTGCTAGTGCTGCTGCGACTAGCTTCTATGAGCAGTTCTTC | CSASAAATSFYEQFF | TRBJ2-1 | TRBV20-1 | . | TRBD2
TGTGCCAGCAGCTTAGGTACGAGAGCAGGTCCCTCCTATGGCTACACCTTC | CASSLGTRAGPSYGYTF | TRBJ1-2 | TRBV13 | . | .
TGTGCCAGCAGTTCCCGGGGCACCGGGGAGCTGTTTTTT | CASSSRGTGELFF | TRBJ2-2 | TRBV28 | medium-sized | .
TGTGCCAGCAGCTCCAGGGGTGGGAATGAGCAGTTCTTC | CASSSRGGNEQFF | TRBJ2-1 | TRBV7-3 | . | .
TGTGCCAGCAGCCCCGCGGGGGTTAGAGCCTACGAGCAGTACTTC | CASSPAGVRAYEQYF | TRBJ2-7 | TRBV7-2 | . | TRBD2
TGCGCCAGCAGCAAAGGACAGGGGGCGTTCGATAATTCACCCCTCCACTTT | CASSKGQGAFDNSPLHF | TRBJ1-6 | TRBV5-1 | once | TRBD1
TGTGCCAGCAGCTTAGGTCAGGGGTATACCGGGGAGCTGTTTTTT | CASSLGQGYTGELFF | TRBJ2-2 | TRBV7-9 | . | .
TGCGCCAGCCAGGACAGAACCCCAGATACGCAGTATTTT | CASQDRTPDTQYF | TRBJ2-3 | TRBV5-1 | . | .
TGTGCCAGCAGCTTCGAGGGACATAGACTTTACGAGCAGTACTTC | CASSFEGHRLYEQYF | TRBJ2-7 | TRBV7-8 | . | .
TGTGCCAGCAGTGACTTAAGGGGTGGCTACACCTTC | CASSDLRGGYTF | TRBJ1-2 | TRBV6-4 | . | .
TGTGCCAGTAACCGGCCGGGACAGCAAGAGACCCAGTACTTC | CASNRPGQQETQYF | TRBJ2-5 | TRBV19 | . | TRBD1
TGTGCTAGTGGTTTTGCAGGGCGTTCACCCCTCCACTTT | CASGFAGRSPLHF | TRBJ1-6 | TRBV12-5 | . | .
TGCAGTACCTACGTAAACAATGAGCAGTTCTTC | CSTYVNNEQFF | TRBJ2-1 | TRBV20-1 | once | .
TGTGCCAGTAGTACTACCGGGACTAGCAAGAATGAGCAGTTCTTC | CASSTTGTSKNEQFF | TRBJ2-1 | TRBV19 | . | TRBD2
TGTGCCAGCAGTTTCGGACAAACCGAGCAGTACTTC | CASSFGQTEQYF | TRBJ2-7 | TRBV12-3/TRBV12-4 | . | .
TGTGCTAGTGGCTCGGGACTAGCGGGGGGGAACACAGATACGCAGTATTTT | CASGSGLAGGNTDTQYF | TRBJ2-3 | TRBV12-5 | . | TRBD2
TGTGCCAGCAGCGTCTTGAGCCCCGGGAGCAATCAGCCCCAGCATTTT | CASSVLSPGSNQPQHF | TRBJ1-5 | TRBV7-9 | few | .
TGTGCCAGCAGCGTAGGCGGAGGGTACTCTGGAAACACCATATATTTT | CASSVGGGYSGNTIYF | TRBJ1-3 | TRBV9 | once | .